This TCR beta chain was captured in a study of OX40 agonist ivuxolimab in advanced cancers. Only in-frame clones appear in the TCRdb table, and some are missing; sequencing was by immunoSEQ multiplex PCR. Of 85,000 to 95,000 clones listed, roughly nine tenths are singletons. The CDR3 contains 13 residues. V lost 0 bases, J lost 5 bases, and 8 bases lay in between. Germline lookup yields CDR1 SGDLS and CDR2 YYNGEE. This receptor was taken from an adult with an advanced solid tumor such as melanoma, head and neck, liver or kidney cancer. The input for sequencing was CD4+ or CD8+ T cells sorted from blood, taken in a trial of the OX40 agonist ivuxolimab. The chain is built from TRBV9 and TRBJ1-1; D ambiguous. In DNA, the CDR3 is TGTGCCAGCAGCGTAGATGCAGGTACTGAAGCTTTCTTT. Translating it yields CASSVDAGTEAFF.